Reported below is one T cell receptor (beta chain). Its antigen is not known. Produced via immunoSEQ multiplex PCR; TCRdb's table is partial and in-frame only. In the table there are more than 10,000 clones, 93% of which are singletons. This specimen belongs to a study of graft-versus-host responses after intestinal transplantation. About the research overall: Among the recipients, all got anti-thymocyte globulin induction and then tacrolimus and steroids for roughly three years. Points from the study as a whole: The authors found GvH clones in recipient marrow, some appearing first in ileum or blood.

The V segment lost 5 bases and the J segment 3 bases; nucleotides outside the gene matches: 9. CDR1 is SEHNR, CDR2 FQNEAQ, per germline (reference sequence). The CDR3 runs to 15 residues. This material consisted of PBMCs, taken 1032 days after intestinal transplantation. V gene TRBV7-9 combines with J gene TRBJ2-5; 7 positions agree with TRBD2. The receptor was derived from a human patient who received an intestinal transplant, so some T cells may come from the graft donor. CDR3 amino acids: CASSRATGTKETQYF. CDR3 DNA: TGTGCCAGCAGCAGAGCTACCGGGACTAAAGAGACCCAGTACTTC.